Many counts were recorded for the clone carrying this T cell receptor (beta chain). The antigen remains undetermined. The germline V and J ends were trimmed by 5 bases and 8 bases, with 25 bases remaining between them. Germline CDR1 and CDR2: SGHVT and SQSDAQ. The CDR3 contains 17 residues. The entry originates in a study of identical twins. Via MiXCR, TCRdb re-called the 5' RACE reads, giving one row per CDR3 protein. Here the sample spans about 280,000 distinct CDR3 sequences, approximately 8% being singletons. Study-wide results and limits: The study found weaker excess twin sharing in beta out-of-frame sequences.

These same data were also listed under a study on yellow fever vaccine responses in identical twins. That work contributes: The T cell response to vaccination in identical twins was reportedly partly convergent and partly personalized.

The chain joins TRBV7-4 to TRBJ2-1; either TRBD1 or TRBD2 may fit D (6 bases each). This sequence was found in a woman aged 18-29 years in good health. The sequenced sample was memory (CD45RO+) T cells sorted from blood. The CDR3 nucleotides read TGTGCCAGCAGCCCCTTTGCTGGGGGGACATCTATAGATGAGCAGTTCTTC. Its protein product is CASSPFAGGTSIDEQFF.